This T cell receptor beta chain was retrieved from a study of CD8 T cells in Susac syndrome. The CDR3 length is 15 residues. CDR1 GTSNPN and CDR2 SVGIG come from the germline V gene (reference sequence). Trimming took off 4 bases at V and 0 bases at J, with 13 bases between the two ends. With random hexamers, reverse transcription was performed on about 0.5 to 1 ug of RNA. A multiplex approach, immunoSEQ multiplex PCR, amplified TCR beta CDR3 across 54 Vbeta and 13 Jbeta. TCRdb independently ran MiXCR on the immunoSEQ multiplex PCR reads; one entry per CDR3 protein. The sample holds almost 450,000 distinct CDR3 sequences, 85% seen once. Multiple sclerosis controls were treatment-naive patients with stable or active relapsing-remitting disease. TEMRA cells were FACS-enriched, unlike CD8+ and CD4+ T cells, which were negatively isolated.

The material sequenced was CD8+ T cells from PBMCs. The clonotype comes from a human donor with multiple sclerosis. The chain is built from TRBV30 and TRBJ2-1; D is undetermined. DNA for the CDR3: TGTGCCTGGACCCCGCGGAGTCACTCCTACAATGAGCAGTTCTTC. Residues: CAWTPRSHSYNEQFF.